This TCR beta chain was profiled in a study of blood T cell repertoires in COVID-19. In the study overall: Acute and convalescent COVID-19 specimens originated in the United States, Italy and Spain. From T cells, B-cell-depleted T cells, or PBMCs came the material, which was cDNA or gDNA.

Source study methods: Amplification from reference gene primers served as the basis for estimated nucleated cell counts. Method: immunoSEQ multiplex PCR; TCRdb's copy keeps in-frame clones and lacks some. The V and J calls and clone size are taken from that table; D and trimming were inferred from the DNA. The sample lists tens of thousands of clones; almost 90% were seen once. Germline CDR1 and CDR2: MNHNS and SASEGT. CDR3 length: 15 amino acids. V shed 3 bases and J 3 bases; nucleotides not matched to a gene: 5. The chain links TRBV6-1 to TRBJ2-5, with 9 nucleotides matching TRBD1. The receptor comes from a human donor in a cohort sampled during active COVID-19. The sequencing sample was made of peripheral blood. The DNA for the CDR3 is TGTGCCAGCAGTGAGGACAGGGGTCGAGAAGAGACCCAGTACTTC. Translation: CASSEDRGREETQYF.